This TCR beta chain was sequenced for a study of blood T cells in healthy people across ages. Study-wide points: Investigators viewed diversity estimates from one million T cells as underestimates, the study reported. Diversity of TCR beta per million T cells declined in a roughly linear way with age.

This clonotype has only a few counts. Its target is unknown. The second PCR ran about 6 to 11 cycles with a sample-barcoded 5' primer and J-beta primers. Each cDNA was tagged by a template-switch adaptor containing 12 random nucleotides. Researchers report that each sample yielded at least 3 million CDR3-containing paired-end reads. TCRdb passed the 5' RACE reads through MiXCR, listing each CDR3 protein once. The data hold 350,000 to 450,000 distinct CDR3 sequences, with approximately 47% observed a single time. Germline CDR1 is MNHEY and CDR2 is SMNVEV (reference sequence). The CDR3 totals 18 residues. Trimming cost V 9 bases and J 3 bases, with 30 bases left between them.

Sequenced sample: blood. The clonotype comes from a man aged 60 to 75 in good health. The rearrangement links TRBV27 to TRBJ2-7, with D unresolved. CDR3 coding DNA: TGTGCCAGTAGTCAGAGGTCTGGTTTTAGGCAAACAAGCTACGAGCAGTACTTC. Translating gives CASSQRSGFRQTSYEQYF.